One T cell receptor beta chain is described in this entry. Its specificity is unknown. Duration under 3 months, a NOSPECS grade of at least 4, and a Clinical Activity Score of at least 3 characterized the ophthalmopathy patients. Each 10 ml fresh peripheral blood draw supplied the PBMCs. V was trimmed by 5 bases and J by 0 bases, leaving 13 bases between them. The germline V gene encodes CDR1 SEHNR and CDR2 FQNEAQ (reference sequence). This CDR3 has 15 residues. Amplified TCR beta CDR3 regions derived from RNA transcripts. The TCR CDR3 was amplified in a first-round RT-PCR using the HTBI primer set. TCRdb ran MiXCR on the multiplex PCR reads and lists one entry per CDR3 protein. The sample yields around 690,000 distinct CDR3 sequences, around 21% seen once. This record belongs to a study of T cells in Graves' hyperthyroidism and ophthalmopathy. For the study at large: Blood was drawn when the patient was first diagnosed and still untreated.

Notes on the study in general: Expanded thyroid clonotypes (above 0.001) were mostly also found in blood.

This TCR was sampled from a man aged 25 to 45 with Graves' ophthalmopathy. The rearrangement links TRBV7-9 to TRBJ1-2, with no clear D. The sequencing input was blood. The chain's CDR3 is CASSPDPFSNYGYTF. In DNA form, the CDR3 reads TGTGCCAGCAGCCCCGACCCCTTTTCTAACTATGGCTACACCTTC.